This T cell receptor (beta chain) was observed in a study of blood T cell repertoires in COVID-19. Seattle's enrolled individuals joined amid active infection and were then monitored longitudinally. V was pared by 4 bases and J by 6 bases, with 7 bases of the junction left unmatched. CDR1 and CDR2 from the germline V gene are SGHTS and YDEGEE. The CDR3 sequence is 16 residues long. In the original analysis: Amplifying reference gene primers gave estimates of nucleated cell counts. This table comes from immunoSEQ multiplex PCR, and its TCRdb copy is limited to in-frame clones, with some not included. V, J and clone size derive from that table, while D and trimming were established from the DNA sequence. The sample lists 200,000 to 250,000 clones; around 83% were seen once.

Specimen: peripheral blood. The clonotype was recovered from a woman in her forties or fifties with COVID-19, enrolled during active disease. The chain uses TRBV5-8 and TRBJ1-6; 10 bases line up with TRBD1. Here the CDR3 reads CASSPRDRGINSPLHF. CDR3 in DNA: TGTGCCAGCAGCCCCCGGGACAGGGGAATTAATTCACCCCTCCACTTT.